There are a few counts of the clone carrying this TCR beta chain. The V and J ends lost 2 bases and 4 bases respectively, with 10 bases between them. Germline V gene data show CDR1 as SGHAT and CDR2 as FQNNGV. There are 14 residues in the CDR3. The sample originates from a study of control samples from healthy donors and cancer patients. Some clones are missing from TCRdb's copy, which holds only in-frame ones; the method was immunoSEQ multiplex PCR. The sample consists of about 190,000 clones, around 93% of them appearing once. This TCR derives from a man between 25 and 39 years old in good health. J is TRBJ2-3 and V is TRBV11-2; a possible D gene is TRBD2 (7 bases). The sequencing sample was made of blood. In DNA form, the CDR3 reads TGTGCCAGCAGCTTACGGCGGGGGCCAGATACGCAGTATTTT. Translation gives CASSLRRGPDTQYF.